Detailed here is one T cell receptor (beta chain). Its antigen remains unidentified. The entry originates in a study of blood T cells in healthy people across ages. General study findings and limits: A greater number of naive CD4+ cells and higher diversity distinguished long-lived donors from aged donors.

The authors ran a second PCR of roughly 6 to 12 cycles using a sample-barcoded 5' primer and a J-beta primer mix. TCRdb processed the 5' RACE reads anew with MiXCR; each CDR3 protein has one entry. The sample has around 1.1 million distinct CDR3 sequences, under 40% seen once. CDR3 length equals 12 residues. The receptor's source is a man aged 18 to 30 in good health. Sequencing was carried out using blood. The chain uses TRBV12-3 or TRBV12-4 and TRBJ2-5; D ambiguous. Near its end, the DNA agrees better with TRBJ2-7, so the J call may be wrong. DNA for the CDR3: TGTGCCAGGAGTCCCACCACCTACGAGCAGTACTTC. This translates into CARSPTTYEQYF.